This TCR beta chain was observed in a study of blood T cells in healthy people across ages. Study-level points and caveats: Estimates based on one million T cells were treated as lower bounds. No conclusive comparison of naive versus antigen-experienced cells was possible with unsorted PBMCs.

PCR was performed a second time for roughly 6 to 12 cycles using a sample-barcoded 5' primer and a J-beta primer mix. TCRdb called the 5' RACE reads again in MiXCR, with one record for every CDR3 protein. The table shows some 880,000 distinct CDR3 sequences, with roughly 34% occurring only once. Trimming pared 7 bases from V and 0 bases from J, leaving 10 bases between. Germline lookup yields CDR1 MNHEY and CDR2 SVGEGT. The CDR3 runs to 13 residues. This clonotype was counted a single time. Its antigen is still unknown. The chain has TRBV6-2 or TRBV6-3 and TRBJ2-7, with D possibly being TRBD2 (5 bases). The sequence came from a man in his late teens or twenties in good health. Material for sequencing was blood. The CDR3 region has the DNA TGTGCCAGCACTGGGAGCGGCTCCTACGAGCAGTACTTC. It codes for CASTGSGSYEQYF.